These T cell receptor beta chains were read from a single sample in a study. TCRdb independently ran MiXCR on the multiplex PCR reads; one entry per CDR3 protein. The sample yields 1,500 or so distinct CDR3 sequences, over 3.5% seen once. The sequencing input was naive CD4+ T cells sorted from blood. These receptors were obtained from a female donor with breast cancer. The CDR3 runs from the conserved cysteine through the conserved F or W. Fields, in order: D gene, V gene, J gene, clone size, CDR3 DNA, CDR3 protein. A D gene is named only where the DNA matches it firmly. The size entry is marked missing in some rows and otherwise reads once, few, many or a size class.

D gene: .; V gene: TRBV12-3/TRBV12-4; J gene: TRBJ1-2; clone size: medium-sized; CDR3 DNA: TGTGCCAGCAGTTTCGGCCAGGGCAGTTTCTTTTACACCTTC; CDR3 protein: CASSFGQGSFFYTF
D gene: .; V gene: TRBV12-3/TRBV12-4; J gene: TRBJ1-2; clone size: many; CDR3 DNA: TGTGCCAGCAGCACGACCCTTAACTATGGCTACACCTTC; CDR3 protein: CASSTTLNYGYTF
D gene: .; V gene: TRBV12-3/TRBV12-4; J gene: TRBJ1-2; clone size: many; CDR3 DNA: TGTGCCTTAGGGAGGCGAGGAATCGGCTACACCTTC; CDR3 protein: CALGRRGIGYTF
D gene: .; V gene: TRBV12-3/TRBV12-4; J gene: TRBJ1-2; clone size: .; CDR3 DNA: TGTGCAGCAGAGCTGGGAGGGTTAGACTATGGCTACACCTTC; CDR3 protein: CAAELGGLDYGYTF
D gene: .; V gene: TRBV12-3/TRBV12-4; J gene: TRBJ1-2; clone size: many; CDR3 DNA: TGTGCCAGCGGGAACGGTGCCTATGGCTACACCTTC; CDR3 protein: CASGNGAYGYTF
D gene: .; V gene: TRBV12-3/TRBV12-4; J gene: TRBJ1-2; clone size: many; CDR3 DNA: TGTGCCAGCAGTTTACAGGGTATAGGCGGCTACACCTTC; CDR3 protein: CASSLQGIGGYTF
D gene: TRBD1; V gene: TRBV12-3/TRBV12-4; J gene: TRBJ1-2; clone size: medium-sized; CDR3 DNA: TGTGCCAGCAGTACAACCGGGACAGGGAACTATGGCTACACCTTC; CDR3 protein: CASSTTGTGNYGYTF
D gene: TRBD1; V gene: TRBV12-3/TRBV12-4; J gene: TRBJ1-2; clone size: large; CDR3 DNA: TGTGCCAGCGGGGACAGCCCCTATGGCTACACCTTC; CDR3 protein: CASGDSPYGYTF
D gene: TRBD1; V gene: TRBV12-3/TRBV12-4; J gene: TRBJ1-2; clone size: medium-sized; CDR3 DNA: TGTGCCAGCCGTCAACCGGGACAGGCCTATGGCTACACCTTC; CDR3 protein: CASRQPGQAYGYTF
D gene: .; V gene: TRBV12-3/TRBV12-4; J gene: TRBJ1-2; clone size: medium-sized; CDR3 DNA: TGTGCCAGCAGTTTAGTTACAGGAGGTAACTATGGCTACACCTTC; CDR3 protein: CASSLVTGGNYGYTF
D gene: TRBD1; V gene: TRBV12-3/TRBV12-4; J gene: TRBJ1-2; clone size: many; CDR3 DNA: TGTGCCAGCAGTCAAACAGGGGTCGGCTACACCTTC; CDR3 protein: CASSQTGVGYTF
D gene: .; V gene: TRBV12-3/TRBV12-4; J gene: TRBJ1-2; clone size: many; CDR3 DNA: TGTGCCAGCAGTTTAGGGTACAGAGGCCACCTTAACCCAGCTAACTATGGCTACACCTTC; CDR3 protein: CASSLGYRGHLNPANYGYTF
D gene: TRBD1; V gene: TRBV12-3/TRBV12-4; J gene: TRBJ1-2; clone size: many; CDR3 DNA: TGTGTCAGCAGGGGACAGGGTGGTCGGTATGGCTACACCTTC; CDR3 protein: CVSRGQGGRYGYTF
D gene: .; V gene: TRBV12-3/TRBV12-4; J gene: TRBJ1-2; clone size: medium-sized; CDR3 DNA: TGTGCCAGCAGTTTTGGCGGAAAGGTGCATGGCTACACCTTC; CDR3 protein: CASSFGGKVHGYTF
D gene: TRBD1; V gene: TRBV12-3/TRBV12-4; J gene: TRBJ1-2; clone size: medium-sized; CDR3 DNA: TGTGCCAGCAGTTCTATACAGGGGATCTATGGCTACACCTTC; CDR3 protein: CASSSIQGIYGYTF
D gene: .; V gene: TRBV12-3/TRBV12-4; J gene: TRBJ1-2; clone size: many; CDR3 DNA: TGTGCCAGCAGCCCGGCCCGCACTGGGGTCGGCTACACCTTC; CDR3 protein: CASSPARTGVGYTF
D gene: .; V gene: TRBV12-3/TRBV12-4; J gene: TRBJ1-2; clone size: .; CDR3 DNA: TGTGCCAGCAGTTTCGGCGGGGAAAATGGCTACACCTTC; CDR3 protein: CASSFGGENGYTF
D gene: .; V gene: TRBV12-3/TRBV12-4; J gene: TRBJ1-2; clone size: medium-sized; CDR3 DNA: TGTGCCAGCAGTTTACTACTCCATCCCTACGGCTACACCTTC; CDR3 protein: CASSLLLHPYGYTF